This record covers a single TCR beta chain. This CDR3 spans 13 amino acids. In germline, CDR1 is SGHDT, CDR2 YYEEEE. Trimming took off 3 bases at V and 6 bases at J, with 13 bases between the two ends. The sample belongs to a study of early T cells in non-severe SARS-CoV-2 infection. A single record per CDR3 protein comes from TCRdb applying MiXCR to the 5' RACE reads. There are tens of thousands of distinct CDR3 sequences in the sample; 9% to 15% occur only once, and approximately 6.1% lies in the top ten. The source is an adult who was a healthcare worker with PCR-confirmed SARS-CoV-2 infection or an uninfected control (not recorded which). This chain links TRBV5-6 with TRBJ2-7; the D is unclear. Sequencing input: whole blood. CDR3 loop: CASSSIMMGEQYF. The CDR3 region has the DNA TGTGCCAGCAGCTCGATAATGATGGGCGAGCAGTACTTC.